These 27 T cell receptor beta chains were all obtained from the same sample, sequenced in a study of blood T cell repertoires in COVID-19. The data were produced by immunoSEQ multiplex PCR, yet TCRdb's version contains in-frame clones alone and is incomplete. There are about 100,000 clones in the sample; roughly 90% occur only once, and about 7.4% lies in the top ten. The sequencing sample was made of peripheral blood. These receptors were obtained from a man aged 30-40 years in a cohort sampled during active COVID-19.

The V gene is TRBV7-3, the J gene TRBJ2-1; possibly TRBD1 for D (5 bases). Germline loops: CDR1 SGHTA, CDR2 FQGTGA. Trimming left V 4 bases short and J 6 bases short, with 10 bases between. CDR3 size: 13 residues. The CDR3 coding sequence is TGTGCCAGCAGCTCAGGGCCCGGCAATGAGCAGTTCTTC. Encoded protein: CASSSGPGNEQFF.

V is TRBV6-5 and J is TRBJ1-2; 7 bases are shared with TRBD1. The CDR3 runs 14 residues. With V trimmed by 4 bases and J by 5 bases, 7 bases remained unmatched. Germline assignment: CDR1 MNHEY and CDR2 SVGAGI. The CDR3 DNA is TGTGCCAGCAGTTCCCAAGGGGGCATGTATGGCTACACCTTC. Amino acids: CASSSQGGMYGYTF.

The chain links TRBV30 to TRBJ1-4; perhaps TRBD1 as D (5 bases). The CDR3 extends over 11 amino acids. Per the germline V gene, CDR1 is GTSNPN and CDR2 is SVGIG (reference sequence). V lost 8 bases to trimming and J lost 5 bases, with 9 bases between them. The CDR3 region is CAGDRNEKLFF. In nucleotides, the CDR3 is TGTGCCGGAGACAGAAATGAAAAACTGTTTTTT.

On this clone itself: The sample carries other DNA sequences with the same CDR3. This sequence joins TRBV5-1 and TRBJ1-1; D is uncertain. The germline V gene encodes CDR1 SGHRS and CDR2 YFSETQ. V was trimmed by 1 base and J by 1 base, leaving 5 bases between them. The CDR3 sequence is 13 residues long. CDR3 loop: CASSLTGNTEAFF. For the CDR3, the DNA is TGCGCCAGCAGCTTGACGGGGAACACTGAAGCTTTCTTT. The full variable domain, in which reference TRBV5-1 and TRBJ1-1 provide the parts outside the CDR3, is KAGVTQTPRYLIKTRGQQVTLSCSPISGHRSVSWYQQTPGQGLQFLFEYFSETQRNKGNFPGRFSGRQFSNSRSEMNVSTLELGDSALYLCASSLTGNTEAFFGQGTRLTVV.

The J gene is TRBJ2-7, the V gene TRBV27, with a possible D match to TRBD1 (5 bases). Deletions cut 8 bases from V and 5 bases from J, with 16 bases between. CDR1 is MNHEY, CDR2 SMNVEV, per germline (reference sequence). The CDR3 runs 13 residues. The CDR3 sequence is CASGRTQPHEQYF. CDR3 bases: TGTGCCAGCGGTCGGACACAACCCCACGAGCAGTACTTC.

The gene calls are TRBV5-4 and TRBJ2-7; 9 positions match TRBD1. Germline V CDR1 and CDR2: SGHNT, YYREEE (reference sequence). V was clipped by 4 bases and J by 3 bases; unmatched bases: 8. The CDR3 is 15 residues long. The CDR3 DNA reads as TGTGCCAGCAGCCCGGGGACAGGGCCCAACTACGAGCAGTACTTC. Its protein is CASSPGTGPNYEQYF.

The chain couples TRBV11-2 to TRBJ2-7; 7 bases align to TRBD2. The V gene's germline CDR1 is SGHAT and CDR2 FQNNGV. The CDR3 has 12 residues. The trim removed 10 bases at V and 2 bases at J, leaving 5 bases unmatched. This CDR3 is CAIREGPYEQYF. The DNA for the CDR3 is TGTGCCATCAGGGAGGGCCCCTACGAGCAGTACTTC.

This chain joins TRBV2 and TRBJ1-2; tentatively, D is TRBD1 (6 bases). This CDR3 comprises 14 residues. Trimming pared 7 bases from V and 9 bases from J, leaving 21 bases between. Germline CDR1 reads SNHLY; CDR2 reads FYNNEI. CDR3 region: CASTDQLGGRRYTF. The CDR3 DNA is TGTGCCAGCACCGATCAACTGGGGGGGCGCCGCTACACCTTC.

This clone was recorded once. The rearrangement links TRBV2 to TRBJ1-1; 7 bases agree with TRBD1. The CDR3 spans 12 residues. J was trimmed by 6 bases and V by 4 bases; bases with no gene match: 2. Germline V CDR1 and CDR2: SNHLY, FYNNEI. The CDR3 is CASSVQGAEAFF. CDR3 nucleotide sequence: TGTGCCAGCAGTGTCCAGGGGGCTGAAGCTTTCTTT.

The rearrangement uses TRBV5-4 and TRBJ1-1; D possibly corresponds to TRBD1 (5 bases). V lost 5 bases and J 4 bases, leaving 15 bases between the germline ends. Germline loops: CDR1 SGHNT, CDR2 YYREEE (reference sequence). This CDR3 has 14 amino acids. CDR3 in DNA: TGTGCCAGCAGGCGGTGGGGGGAGGGCACTGAAGCTTTCTTT. Translated, it gives CASRRWGEGTEAFF.

The V gene is TRBV5-1, the J gene TRBJ2-3; D call uncertain. V lost 3 bases to trimming and J lost 2 bases, with 4 bases between them. The CDR3 sequence is 12 residues long. Looked up from germline, CDR1 is SGHRS and CDR2 is YFSETQ. The CDR3 sequence: CASSSPTDTQYF. The CDR3 DNA reads TGCGCCAGCAGCTCTCCCACAGATACGCAGTATTTT.

This chain uses TRBV7-2 with TRBJ1-2; D not certain. This CDR3 contains 15 residues. Trimming pared 1 base from V and 0 bases from J, leaving 9 bases between. The V gene's germline CDR1 is SGHTA and CDR2 FQGNSA. CDR3 region: CASSLGSGANYGYTF. CDR3 nucleotides: TGTGCCAGCAGCTTAGGATCCGGAGCTAACTATGGCTACACCTTC.

The chain combines TRBV11-3 with TRBJ2-7, with a possible D match to TRBD2 (5 bases). This CDR3 has 15 amino acids. Trimming removed 5 bases at V and 0 bases at J, with 14 bases between. Germline values: CDR1 SGHNT, CDR2 YENEEA. CDR3 sequence (DNA): TGTGCCAGCAGCCCAGAGGGTGGCATCTCCTACGAGCAGTACTTC. Translating gives CASSPEGGISYEQYF. Using reference TRBV11-3 and TRBJ2-7 for the parts outside the CDR3, the full variable domain is EAGVVQSPRYKIIEKKQPVAFWCNPISGHNTLYWYLQNLGQGPELLIRYENEEAVDDSQLPKDRFSAERLKGVDSTLKIQPAELGDSAVYLCASSPEGGISYEQYFGPGTRLTVT.

The CDR3 coding sequence is TGCGCCAGCAGCCAAGATAAATGGAGCAATGCTGAAGCTTTCTTT. It yields the protein CASSQDKWSNAEAFF. The V call is TRBV4-3, the J call TRBJ1-1; D not resolved. CDR3 length: 15 residues. Germline loops: CDR1 LGHNA, CDR2 YSLEER. Trimming pared 0 bases from V and 6 bases from J, leaving 14 bases between.

The chain carries TRBV21-1 and TRBJ1-1; the D call of TRBD1 is as the table states it, not checked on the DNA. TRBV21-1 is a listed pseudogene. The CDR3 loop spans 15 amino acids. The CDR3 spells CASSYPDRGLTEAFF. DNA of the CDR3: TGTGCCAGCAGCTACCCAGACAGGGGGCTGACTGAAGCTTTCTTT.

This clone is a singleton in its sample. The rearrangement joins TRBV5-6 to TRBJ2-2, with 7 bases identical to TRBD2. Trimming removed 4 bases from V and 6 bases from J; junction bases left unmatched: 6. Germline CDR1 reads SGHDT; CDR2 reads YYEEEE. This CDR3 comprises 14 residues. CDR3 sequence reads: CASSAGLVPGELFF. CDR3 coding DNA: TGTGCCAGCAGCGCTGGACTAGTCCCCGGGGAGCTGTTTTTT.

This clone was recorded a few times. This sequence joins TRBV18 and TRBJ1-6; 8 nucleotides agree with TRBD1. V lost 6 bases and J lost 10; bases outside the gene matches: 8. CDR1 is KGHSH, CDR2 LQKENI, per germline. The CDR3 sequence is 14 residues long. For the CDR3, the DNA is TGTGCCAGCTCGCCCGGACAGGGCCGCTCACCCCTCCACTTT. This translates into CASSPGQGRSPLHF.

The V gene is TRBV4-1, the J gene TRBJ1-1; maybe TRBD1 (5 bases). This CDR3 spans 15 amino acids. The V end was cut by 3 bases, the J end by 0 bases, with 11 bases between. Germline V lookup: CDR1 MGHRA, CDR2 YSYEKL. The CDR3 loop reads CASSHRQNMNTEAFF. CDR3 nucleotides: TGCGCCAGCAGCCACCGACAGAATATGAACACTGAAGCTTTCTTT.

The chain combines TRBV7-8 with TRBJ2-7; D perhaps matches TRBD1 (5 bases). The length of the CDR3 is 14 residues. CDR1 and CDR2 (germline): SGHVS, FQNEAQ. With 3 bases removed from V and 3 bases from J, the gap between germline ends came to 12 bases. CDR3 in DNA: TGTGCCAGCAGCTTTAATTTCGACAGCTACGAGCAGTACTTC. It is translated as CASSFNFDSYEQYF.

The genes are TRBV19 and TRBJ1-1, with 9 bases identical to TRBD1. The trim removed 5 bases at V and 3 bases at J, leaving 10 bases unmatched. CDR1 LNHDA and CDR2 SQIVND come from the germline V gene (reference sequence). This CDR3 has 16 amino acids. The CDR3 DNA is TGTGCCAGTAGTGCAAGGACAGGGGCTGGGGACACTGAAGCTTTCTTT. Its protein is CASSARTGAGDTEAFF.

The chain employs TRBV19 and TRBJ1-4; 10 nucleotides align to TRBD1. The CDR3 runs to 16 residues. CDR1 and CDR2 (germline): LNHDA, SQIVND (reference sequence). J was trimmed by 8 bases and V by 2 bases; bases with no gene match: 8. The CDR3 sequence is CASSILTGTGDEKLFF. As DNA, the CDR3 is TGTGCCAGTAGTATACTCACCGGGACAGGGGACGAAAAACTGTTTTTT.

V usage is TRBV11-2 and J usage is TRBJ2-1, with TRBD2 matching 7 bases. With 2 bases clipped from V and 9 bases from J, the junction kept 7 bases outside the gene matches. Germline CDR1 SGHAT, CDR2 FQNNGV. The CDR3 extends over 14 amino acids. Written as DNA, the CDR3 is TGTGCCAGCAGCTTATGGCCGGGGGAGGGTGAGCAGTTCTTC. This sequence encodes CASSLWPGEGEQFF.

The gene calls are TRBV28 and TRBJ2-1, with unresolved D. The CDR3 is made up of 14 amino acids. V gave up 5 bases and J gave up 1 base, with 9 bases separating them. Germline V lookup: CDR1 MDHEN, CDR2 SYDVKM. The CDR3 DNA sequence: TGTGCCAGCAGTATGTACAGTTCCTACAATGAGCAGTTCTTC. It encodes CASSMYSSYNEQFF.

A few counts support this clone. The chain combines TRBV25-1 with TRBJ1-3; 9 positions agree with TRBD1. CDR1 is MGHDK, CDR2 SYGVNS, per germline. The CDR3 has 16 residues. V lost 2 bases, J lost 8 bases, and 10 bases stayed unmatched. The CDR3 protein is CASSETGTGFSDTIYF. In DNA form, the CDR3 reads TGTGCCAGCAGTGAAACCGGGACAGGGTTCTCGGACACCATATATTTT.

This clone was observed a single time. V gene TRBV9 combines with J gene TRBJ2-6; 7 positions agree with TRBD1. Looked up from germline, CDR1 is SGDLS and CDR2 is YYNGEE. Trimming at V came to 5 bases and at J to 0 bases, leaving 8 bases not matched to a gene. The CDR3 is 17 amino acids. This CDR3 is CASSVDRSSSGANVLTF. The CDR3 DNA reads as TGTGCCAGCAGTGTGGACAGGAGTAGCTCTGGGGCCAACGTCCTGACTTTC.

This CDR3 reads CAWSVKRNEKLFF. The CDR3 DNA reads TGTGCCTGGAGTGTAAAGCGTAATGAAAAACTGTTTTTT. V usage is TRBV30 and J usage is TRBJ1-4, with D hard to call. V dropped 0 bases and J dropped 4 bases, with 6 bases sitting between them. Per the germline V gene, CDR1 is GTSNPN and CDR2 is SVGIG (reference sequence). The CDR3 is 13 residues long. Based on the CDR3 plus reference TRBV30 and TRBJ1-4, the full variable domain is SQTIHQWPATLVQPVGSPLSLECTVEGTSNPNLYWYRQAAGRGLQLLFYSVGIGQISSEVPQNLSASRPQDRQFILSSKKLLLSDSGFYLCAWSVKRNEKLFFGSGTQLSVL.

The chain has TRBV19 and TRBJ1-6; 10 bases align to TRBD1. The CDR3 is made up of 16 amino acids. The germline CDR1 and CDR2 sequences are LNHDA and SQIVND (reference sequence). The V gene end was trimmed by 4 bases and the J gene end by 7 bases; junction bases not matched to a gene: 7. As DNA, the CDR3 is TGTGCCAGTAGTACCCTCCCGGGACAGGGGAATTCACCCCTCCACTTT. Residues: CASSTLPGQGNSPLHF.